Detailed here is one TCR beta chain. The sample originates from a study of T cells in narcolepsy. Study-level background: Enrolled donors included narcolepsy type 1 or type 2 patients and healthy controls.

The repertoire was sequenced with immunoSEQ multiplex PCR; TCRdb's copy has only in-frame clones and lacks some. In the table there are tens of thousands of clones, around 74% of which are singletons. CDR3 size: 11 residues. Germline CDR1 DFQATT, CDR2 SNEGSKA (reference sequence). Trimming stripped 6 bases from V and 5 bases from J, with 9 bases between. The genes are TRBV20-1 and TRBJ2-3; D uncertain. Sample: memory (CD45RA-) CD4+ T cells from blood. The sequence came from a human donor in good health. CDR3 region: CSAGRLDTQYF. The CDR3 region has the DNA TGCAGTGCGGGTCGGTTAGATACGCAGTATTTT.